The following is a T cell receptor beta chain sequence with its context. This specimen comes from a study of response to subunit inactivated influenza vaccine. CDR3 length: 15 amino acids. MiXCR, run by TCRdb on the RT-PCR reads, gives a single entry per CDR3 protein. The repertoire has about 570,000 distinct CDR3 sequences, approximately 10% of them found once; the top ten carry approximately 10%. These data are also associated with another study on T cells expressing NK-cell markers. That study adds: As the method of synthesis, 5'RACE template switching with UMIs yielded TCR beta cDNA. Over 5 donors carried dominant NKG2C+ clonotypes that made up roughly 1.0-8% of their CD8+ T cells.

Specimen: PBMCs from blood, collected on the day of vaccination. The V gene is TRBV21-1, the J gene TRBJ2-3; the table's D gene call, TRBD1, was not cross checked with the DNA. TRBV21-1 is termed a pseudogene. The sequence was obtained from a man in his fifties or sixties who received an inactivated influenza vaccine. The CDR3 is CASTKTPAPTDTQYF. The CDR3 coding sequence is TGTGCCAGCACCAAGACCCCAGCCCCGACAGATACGCAGTATTTT.